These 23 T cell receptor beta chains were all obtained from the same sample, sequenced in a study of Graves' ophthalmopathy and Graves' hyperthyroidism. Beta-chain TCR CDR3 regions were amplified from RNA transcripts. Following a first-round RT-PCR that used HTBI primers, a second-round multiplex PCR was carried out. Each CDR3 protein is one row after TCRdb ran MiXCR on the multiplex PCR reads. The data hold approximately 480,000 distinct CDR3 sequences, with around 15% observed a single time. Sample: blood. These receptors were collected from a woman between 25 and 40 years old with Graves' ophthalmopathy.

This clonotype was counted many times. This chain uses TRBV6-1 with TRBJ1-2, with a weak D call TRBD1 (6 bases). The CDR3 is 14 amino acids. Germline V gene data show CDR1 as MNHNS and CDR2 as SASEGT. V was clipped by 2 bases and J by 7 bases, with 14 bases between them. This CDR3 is CASSERGGAPGYTF. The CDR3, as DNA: TGTGCCAGCAGTGAACGGGGGGGCGCCCCTGGCTACACCTTC.

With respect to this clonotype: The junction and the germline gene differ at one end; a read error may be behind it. DNA for the CDR3: TGTGTCAGCAGCCTGACACCGAACTATGGCTACACCTTC. This encodes CVSSLTPNYGYTF. This sequence joins TRBV28 and TRBJ1-2; D unclear. The CDR3 spans 13 residues. The V gene's germline CDR1 is MDHEN and CDR2 SYDVKM.

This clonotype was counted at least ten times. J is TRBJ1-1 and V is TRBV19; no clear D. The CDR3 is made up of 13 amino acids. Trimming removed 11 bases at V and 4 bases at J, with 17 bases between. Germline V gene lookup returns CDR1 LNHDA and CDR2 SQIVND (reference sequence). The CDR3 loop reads CACRKGSGTEAFF. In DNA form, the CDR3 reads TGTGCCTGCCGAAAGGGAAGTGGCACTGAAGCTTTCTTT.

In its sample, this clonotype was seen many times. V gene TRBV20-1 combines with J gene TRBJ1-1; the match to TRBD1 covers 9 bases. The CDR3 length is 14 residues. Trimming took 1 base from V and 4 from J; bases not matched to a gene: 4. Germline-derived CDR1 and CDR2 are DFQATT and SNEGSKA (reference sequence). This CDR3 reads CSARVGQGVTEAFF. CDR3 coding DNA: TGCAGTGCTAGAGTGGGACAGGGCGTCACTGAAGCTTTCTTT.

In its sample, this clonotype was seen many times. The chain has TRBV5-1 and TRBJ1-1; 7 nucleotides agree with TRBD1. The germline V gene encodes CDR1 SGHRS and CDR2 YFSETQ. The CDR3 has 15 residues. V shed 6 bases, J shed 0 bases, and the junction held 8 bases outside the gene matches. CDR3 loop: CASNRQGIMNTEAFF. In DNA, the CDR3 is TGCGCCAGCAATAGACAGGGAATTATGAACACTGAAGCTTTCTTT. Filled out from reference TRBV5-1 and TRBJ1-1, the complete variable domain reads KAGVTQTPRYLIKTRGQQVTLSCSPISGHRSVSWYQQTPGQGLQFLFEYFSETQRNKGNFPGRFSGRQFSNSRSEMNVSTLELGDSALYLCASNRQGIMNTEAFFGQGTRLTVV.

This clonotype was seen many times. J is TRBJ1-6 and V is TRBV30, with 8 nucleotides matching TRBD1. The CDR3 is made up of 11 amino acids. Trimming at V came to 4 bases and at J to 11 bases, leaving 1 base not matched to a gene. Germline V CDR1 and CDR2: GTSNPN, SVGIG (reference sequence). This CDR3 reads CAWKTGAPLHF. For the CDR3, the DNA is TGTGCCTGGAAGACAGGGGCACCCCTCCACTTT.

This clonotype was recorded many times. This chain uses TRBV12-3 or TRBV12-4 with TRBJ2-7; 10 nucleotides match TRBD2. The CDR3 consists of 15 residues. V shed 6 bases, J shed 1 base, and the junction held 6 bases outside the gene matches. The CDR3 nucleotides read TGTGCCAGCAGCTCACCGACTAGCGGGTCCTACGAGCAGTACTTC. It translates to CASSSPTSGSYEQYF.

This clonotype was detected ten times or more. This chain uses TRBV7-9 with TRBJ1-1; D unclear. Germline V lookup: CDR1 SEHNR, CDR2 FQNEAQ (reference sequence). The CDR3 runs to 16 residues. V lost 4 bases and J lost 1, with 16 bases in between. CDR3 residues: CASSSTRSGANTEAFF. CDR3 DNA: TGTGCCAGCAGCTCCACCCGTTCCGGAGCGAACACTGAAGCTTTCTTT.

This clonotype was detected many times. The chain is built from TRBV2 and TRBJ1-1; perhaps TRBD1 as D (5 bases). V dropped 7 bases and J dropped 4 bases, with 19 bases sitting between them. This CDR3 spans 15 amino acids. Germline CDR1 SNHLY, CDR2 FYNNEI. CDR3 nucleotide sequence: TGTGCCAGCACCTCGAACAGGCCTCGAGGCACTGAAGCTTTCTTT. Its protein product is CASTSNRPRGTEAFF. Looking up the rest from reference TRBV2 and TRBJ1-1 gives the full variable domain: EPEVTQTPSHQVTQMGQEVILRCVPISNHLYFYWYRQILGQKVEFLVSFYNNEISEKSEIFDDQFSVERPDGSNFTLKIRSTKLEDSAMYFCASTSNRPRGTEAFFGQGTRLTVV.

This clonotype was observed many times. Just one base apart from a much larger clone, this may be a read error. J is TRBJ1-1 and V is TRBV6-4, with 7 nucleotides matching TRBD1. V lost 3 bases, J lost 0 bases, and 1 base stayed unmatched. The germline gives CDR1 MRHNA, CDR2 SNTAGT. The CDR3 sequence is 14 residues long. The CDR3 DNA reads TGTGCCAGCAGTGAACAGGGGCTGAACACTGAAGCTTTCTTT. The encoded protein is CASSEQGLNTEAFF.

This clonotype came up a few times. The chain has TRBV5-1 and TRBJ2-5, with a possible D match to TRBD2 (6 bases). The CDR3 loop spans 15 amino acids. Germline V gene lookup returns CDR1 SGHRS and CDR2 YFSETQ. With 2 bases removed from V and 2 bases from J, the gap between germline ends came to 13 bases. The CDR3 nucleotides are TGCGCCAGCAGCTTCGGGCAGGGAGGTCAAGAGACCCAGTACTTC. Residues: CASSFGQGGQETQYF.

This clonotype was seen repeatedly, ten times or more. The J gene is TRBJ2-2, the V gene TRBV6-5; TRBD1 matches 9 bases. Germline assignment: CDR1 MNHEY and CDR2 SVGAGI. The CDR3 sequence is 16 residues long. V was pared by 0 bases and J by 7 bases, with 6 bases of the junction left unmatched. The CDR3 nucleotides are TGTGCCAGCAGTTACTCGTTCGGGACAGGGATCGGGGAGCTGTTTTTT. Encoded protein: CASSYSFGTGIGELFF.

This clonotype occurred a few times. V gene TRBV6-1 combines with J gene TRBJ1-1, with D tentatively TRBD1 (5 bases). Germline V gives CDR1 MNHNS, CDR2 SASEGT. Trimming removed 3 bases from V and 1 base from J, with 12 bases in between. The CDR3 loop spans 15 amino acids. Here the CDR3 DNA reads TGTGCCAGCAGTGATAAAGGCGGACAGAACACTGAAGCTTTCTTT. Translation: CASSDKGGQNTEAFF.

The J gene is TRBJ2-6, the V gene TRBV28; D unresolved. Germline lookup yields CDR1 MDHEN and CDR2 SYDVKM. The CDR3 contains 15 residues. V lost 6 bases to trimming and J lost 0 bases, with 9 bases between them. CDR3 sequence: CASSRMGSGANVLTF. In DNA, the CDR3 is TGTGCCAGCAGCCGAATGGGCTCTGGGGCCAACGTCCTGACTTTC.

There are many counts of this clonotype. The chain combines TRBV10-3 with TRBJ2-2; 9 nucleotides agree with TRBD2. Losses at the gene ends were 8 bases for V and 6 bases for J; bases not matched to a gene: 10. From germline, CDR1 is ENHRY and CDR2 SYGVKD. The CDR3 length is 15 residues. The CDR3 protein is CAIPMWSGGPGELFF. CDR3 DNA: TGTGCCATCCCGATGTGGAGCGGGGGGCCCGGGGAGCTGTTTTTT.

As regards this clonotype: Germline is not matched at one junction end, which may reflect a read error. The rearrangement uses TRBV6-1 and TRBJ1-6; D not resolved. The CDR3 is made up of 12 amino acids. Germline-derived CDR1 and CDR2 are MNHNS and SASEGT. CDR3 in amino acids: CASSEARSLLHF. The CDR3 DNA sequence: TGCGCCAGCAGTGAAGCGCGGTCACTCCTCCACTTT.

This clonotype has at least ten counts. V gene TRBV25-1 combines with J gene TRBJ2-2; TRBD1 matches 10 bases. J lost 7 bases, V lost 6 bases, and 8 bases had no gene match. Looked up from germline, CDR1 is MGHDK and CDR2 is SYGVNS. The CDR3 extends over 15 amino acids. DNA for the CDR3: TGTGCCAGCAGAGCTGACAGGGGGCGAGGCGGGGAGCTGTTTTTT. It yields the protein CASRADRGRGGELFF.

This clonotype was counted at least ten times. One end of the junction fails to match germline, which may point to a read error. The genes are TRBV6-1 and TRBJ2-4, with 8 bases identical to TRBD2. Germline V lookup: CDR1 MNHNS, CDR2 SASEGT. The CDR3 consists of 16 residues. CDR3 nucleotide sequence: TGTGCCAGCAGTGGGATAGCGGGAAGTGGTGGAAACATTAAGTACTTC. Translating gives CASSGIAGSGGNIKYF.

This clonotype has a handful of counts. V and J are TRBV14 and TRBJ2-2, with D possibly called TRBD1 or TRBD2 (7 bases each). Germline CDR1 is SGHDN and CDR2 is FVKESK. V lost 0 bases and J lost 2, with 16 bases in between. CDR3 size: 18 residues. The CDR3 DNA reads TGTGCCAGCAGCCAAGATCGGCCAGGGGGGGGAAACACCGGGGAGCTGTTTTTT. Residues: CASSQDRPGGGNTGELFF.

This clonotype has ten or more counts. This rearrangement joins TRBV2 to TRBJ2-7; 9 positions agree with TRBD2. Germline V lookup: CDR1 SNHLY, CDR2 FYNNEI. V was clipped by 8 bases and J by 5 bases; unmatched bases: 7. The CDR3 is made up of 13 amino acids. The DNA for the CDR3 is TGTGCCAGCTCCCAGCGGGAGGAGGACGAGCAGTACTTC. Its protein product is CASSQREEDEQYF.

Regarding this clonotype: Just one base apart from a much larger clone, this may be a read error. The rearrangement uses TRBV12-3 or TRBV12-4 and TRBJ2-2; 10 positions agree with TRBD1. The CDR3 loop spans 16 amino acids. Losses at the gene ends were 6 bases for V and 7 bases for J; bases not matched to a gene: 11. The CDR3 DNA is TGTGCCAGCAGGCCCGACAGGGGGCTTGGCATCGGGGAGCTGTTTTTT. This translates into CASRPDRGLGIGELFF.

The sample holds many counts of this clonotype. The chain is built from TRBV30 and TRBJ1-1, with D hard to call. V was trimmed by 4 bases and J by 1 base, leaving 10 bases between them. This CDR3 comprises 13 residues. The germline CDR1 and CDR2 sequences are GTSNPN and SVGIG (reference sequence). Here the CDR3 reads CAWTPQGNTEAFF. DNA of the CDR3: TGTGCCTGGACCCCACAAGGGAACACTGAAGCTTTCTTT.

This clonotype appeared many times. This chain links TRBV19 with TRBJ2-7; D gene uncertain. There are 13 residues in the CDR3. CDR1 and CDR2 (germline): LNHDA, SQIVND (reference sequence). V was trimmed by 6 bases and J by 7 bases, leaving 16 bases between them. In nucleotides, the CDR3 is TGTGCCAGTAGCCCGTTAGGAATCGGAGAGCAGTACTTC. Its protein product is CASSPLGIGEQYF.